These 27 T cell receptor beta chains were sequenced from one sample in a study of cytomegalovirus exposure and HLA in healthy donors. The PCR was carried out with 60 Vbeta primers and 13 Jbeta primers. Some clones are missing from TCRdb's copy, which holds only in-frame ones; the method was immunoSEQ multiplex PCR. This sample carries 65,000 to 85,000 clones, about 9.4% of them seen once, and the ten largest clones take roughly a quarter. The specimen sequenced was PBMCs. The receptors here all came from a man in his 60s in good health and CMV-seropositive.

The CDR3 sequence is CASSTASGRADEQYF. The CDR3 bases are TGTGCCAGCAGCACCGCTAGCGGGAGGGCCGACGAGCAGTACTTC. V gene TRBV9 combines with J gene TRBJ2-7; 12 positions match TRBD2. The CDR3 is 15 amino acids. V was clipped by 4 bases and J by 5 bases; unmatched bases: 7. Per germline, CDR1 SGDLS and CDR2 YYNGEE.

V usage is TRBV5-4 and J usage is TRBJ2-7; a possible D gene is TRBD1 (6 bases). Germline values: CDR1 SGHNT, CDR2 YYREEE (reference sequence). Trimming shortened V by 9 bases and J by 6 bases, and 22 bases separated the two germline ends. This CDR3 region has 14 residues. As DNA, the CDR3 is TGTGCCACCACCCCAGAACAGGGATTGGCCGAGCAGTACTTC. It specifies CATTPEQGLAEQYF.

The CDR3 here is CASSSGGGEGSYNEQFF. DNA of the CDR3: TGCGCCAGCAGCTCTGGAGGGGGCGAGGGCTCCTACAATGAGCAGTTCTTC. V gene TRBV5-1 combines with J gene TRBJ2-1; D perhaps matches TRBD1 (7 bases). V dropped 3 bases and J dropped 0 bases, with 16 bases sitting between them. The germline V gene encodes CDR1 SGHRS and CDR2 YFSETQ. This CDR3 spans 17 amino acids.

The chain uses TRBV7-3 and TRBJ2-3, with TRBD2 as a possible D gene (7 bases). The CDR3 is 16 amino acids. The V gene's germline CDR1 is SGHTA and CDR2 FQGTGA. The germline V and J ends were trimmed by 2 bases and 4 bases, with 16 bases remaining between them. CDR3 sequence (DNA): TGTGCCAGCAGCTTAGGGGCGGAGGGGGGGGCAGATACGCAGTATTTT. It translates to CASSLGAEGGADTQYF.

This rearrangement joins TRBV29-1 to TRBJ2-2; 12 bases are a match to TRBD2. Germline values: CDR1 SQVTM, CDR2 ANQGSEA. CDR3 length equals 14 residues. V lost 4 bases and J lost 4; bases outside the gene matches: 1. CDR3 DNA sequence: TGCAGCGTTGGGACTAGCGGGGTCACCGGGGAGCTGTTTTTT. Its translation: CSVGTSGVTGELFF.

This clone showed up just a few times. Germline is not matched at one junction end, which may reflect a read error. This rearrangement joins TRBV7-7 to TRBJ2-1; perhaps TRBD2 as D (5 bases). The CDR3 contains 14 residues. Germline CDR1 SSHAT, CDR2 FNYEAQ (reference sequence). For the CDR3, the DNA is TGTGCTAGCAGCTTAGATCCGGGGATAGGAGAGCAGTTCTTC. It codes for CASSLDPGIGEQFF.

This clone has only a few counts. The chain employs TRBV29-1 and TRBJ1-1; D is perhaps TRBD1 (5 bases). Germline V gene sequence: CDR1 SQVTM, CDR2 ANQGSEA. This CDR3 is built from 13 residues. V lost 6 bases, J lost 1 base, and 12 bases lay in between. Written as DNA, the CDR3 is TGCAGCGTCTCGACAGAGAGGAACACTGAAGCTTTCTTT. This sequence encodes CSVSTERNTEAFF.

In this sample, this clone turned up a few times. V and J are TRBV29-1 and TRBJ2-3; D is uncertain. V was trimmed by 5 bases and J by 5 bases, leaving 5 bases between them. Germline-derived CDR1 and CDR2 are SQVTM and ANQGSEA. CDR3 size: 10 residues. The CDR3 region has the DNA TGCAGCGTTTTCTTAGATACGCAGTATTTT. It is translated as CSVFLDTQYF.

This CDR3 is CASSPGLASPETQYF. The DNA for the CDR3 is TGTGCCAGCAGCCCCGGACTAGCGAGCCCAGAGACCCAGTACTTC. V usage is TRBV6-6 and J usage is TRBJ2-5; 9 positions match TRBD2. CDR3 length: 15 amino acids. The germline V gene has CDR1 MNHNY and CDR2 SVGAGI (reference sequence). Trimming removed 6 bases from V and 4 bases from J; junction bases left unmatched: 9.

This clone was seen a handful of times. This chain uses TRBV6-5 with TRBJ1-2, with D possibly matching TRBD1 (6 bases). Germline loops: CDR1 MNHEY, CDR2 SVGAGI. V was pared by 6 bases and J by 6 bases, with 14 bases between. This CDR3 has 13 amino acids. This CDR3 is CASSLIQGDGYTF. For the CDR3, the DNA is TGTGCCAGCAGCCTAATACAGGGCGATGGCTACACCTTC.

This clone was seen a handful of times. The gene calls are TRBV29-1 and TRBJ1-1; D may be TRBD1 (6 bases). Germline CDR1 and CDR2: SQVTM and ANQGSEA. The CDR3 is made up of 14 amino acids. V gave up 3 bases and J gave up 3 bases, with 14 bases separating them. CDR3 in amino acids: CSVEAGVRDTEAFF. CDR3 nucleotides: TGCAGCGTTGAGGCAGGGGTGAGGGACACTGAAGCTTTCTTT.

The chain combines TRBV6-1 with TRBJ2-1; D may be TRBD1 (6 bases). The CDR3 has 11 residues. V lost 10 bases to trimming and J lost 10 bases, with 14 bases between them. Germline CDR1 reads MNHNS; CDR2 reads SASEGT. CDR3 in amino acids: CAILWGLEQFF. The CDR3 DNA follows: TGTGCCATCCTCTGGGGGCTAGAGCAGTTCTTC.

Regarding this clone: An end of the junction does not agree with germline; a read error may underlie this. The chain uses TRBV29-1 and TRBJ2-1; tentative D call: TRBD2 (5 bases). Per germline, CDR1 SQVTM and CDR2 ANQGSEA. The length of the CDR3 is 14 residues. The CDR3 loop reads CSVKLEGSYNEPFF. CDR3 DNA sequence: TGCAGCGTTAAATTAGAGGGCTCCTACAATGAGCCGTTCTTC.

The sample holds a few counts of this clone. This sequence joins TRBV30 and TRBJ1-2; D remains unclear. CDR3 length: 11 residues. Per germline, CDR1 GTSNPN and CDR2 SVGIG (reference sequence). The V end lost 5 bases, the J end lost 4 bases, and 8 bases lay between the germline ends. CDR3 amino acids: CAWSGVYGYTF. The CDR3 DNA is TGTGCCTGGTCCGGGGTCTATGGCTACACCTTC.

This clone turned up a few times. CDR3 in amino acids: CASSWAPGDTDTQYF. The CDR3 region has the DNA TGTGCCAGCAGCTGGGCCCCCGGGGACACAGATACGCAGTATTTT. J is TRBJ2-3 and V is TRBV7-8; tentative D call: TRBD2 (5 bases). The CDR3 sequence is 15 residues long. In germline, CDR1 is SGHVS, CDR2 FQNEAQ. Between the trimmed V and J ends, which lost 4 bases and 2 bases, there was a span of 13 bases. Filled out from reference TRBV7-8 and TRBJ2-3, the complete variable domain reads GAGVSQSPRYKVAKRGQDVALRCDPISGHVSLFWYQQALGQGPEFLTYFQNEAQLDKSGLPSDRFFAERPEGSVSTLKIQRTQQEDSAVYLCASSWAPGDTDTQYFGPGTRLTVL.

The rearrangement uses TRBV9 and TRBJ2-3; possibly TRBD2 for D (6 bases). The V end lost 0 bases, the J end lost 0 bases, and 11 bases lay between the germline ends. The CDR3 is made up of 16 amino acids. Per germline, CDR1 SGDLS and CDR2 YYNGEE. CDR3: CASSVGPGTSTDTQYF. The CDR3, as DNA: TGTGCCAGCAGCGTAGGTCCGGGGACTAGCACAGATACGCAGTATTTT.

This rearrangement joins TRBV4-1 to TRBJ2-1, with 12 bases aligning to TRBD2. The CDR3 covers 16 residues. Germline-derived CDR1 and CDR2 are MGHRA and YSYEKL. With V trimmed by 6 bases and J by 4 bases, 7 bases remained unmatched. Here the CDR3 reads CASRRIGTSGYNEQFF. CDR3 nucleotide sequence: TGCGCCAGCAGGCGAATAGGGACTAGCGGGTACAATGAGCAGTTCTTC.

The genes are TRBV6-5 and TRBJ2-7; 7 bases are a match to TRBD2. This CDR3 is built from 15 residues. The germline V gene has CDR1 MNHEY and CDR2 SVGAGI. V lost 4 bases to trimming and J lost 4 bases; unmatched junction nucleotides: 10. The CDR3 reads CASSSPGGRRYEQYF. DNA for the CDR3: TGTGCCAGCAGTTCCCCCGGCGGGAGACGGTACGAGCAGTACTTC.

This clone was counted a few times. The chain recombines TRBV7-9 with TRBJ1-1; D not certain. V was clipped by 2 bases and J by 1 base, with 5 bases between them. The germline V gene has CDR1 SEHNR and CDR2 FQNEAQ (reference sequence). CDR3 length equals 13 residues. The CDR3 nucleotides read TGTGCCAGCAGCTTATGGGCGAACACTGAAGCTTTCTTT. Amino acid sequence: CASSLWANTEAFF.

The gene calls are TRBV7-9 and TRBJ1-2; possible D gene TRBD1, 5 bases. The CDR3 spans 15 residues. Germline assignment: CDR1 SEHNR and CDR2 FQNEAQ (reference sequence). V dropped 7 bases and J dropped 0 bases, with 15 bases sitting between them. The CDR3 DNA follows: TGTGCCAGCACCCTGGGGGGGATGACTAACTATGGCTACACCTTC. Encoded protein: CASTLGGMTNYGYTF.

V gene TRBV19 combines with J gene TRBJ2-5, with TRBD1 matching 8 bases. The CDR3 covers 15 residues. J lost 5 bases, V lost 6 bases, and 11 bases had no gene match. CDR1 LNHDA and CDR2 SQIVND come from the germline V gene (reference sequence). This CDR3 reads CASSHGQGGRETQYF. The CDR3 DNA reads as TGTGCCAGTAGCCATGGACAGGGTGGGCGCGAGACCCAGTACTTC.

This clone was seen many times. The rearrangement uses TRBV28 and TRBJ2-7, with D possibly being TRBD1 (5 bases). Trimming cost V 3 bases and J 1 base, with 13 bases left between them. The CDR3 has 15 amino acids. CDR1 and CDR2 from the germline V gene are MDHEN and SYDVKM. The CDR3 loop is CASSFSHTGSYEQYV. CDR3 nucleotide sequence: TGTGCCAGCAGTTTCAGTCACACAGGTTCCTACGAGCAGTACGTC.

This clone was observed a few times. This chain links TRBV2 with TRBJ2-1, with D tentatively TRBD2 (5 bases). This CDR3 is 15 amino acids long. The germline CDR1 and CDR2 sequences are SNHLY and FYNNEI. V was pared by 7 bases and J by 4 bases, with 17 bases between. CDR3 nucleotide sequence: TGTGCCAGCAAGTTTAGCTGGACTCAATACAATGAGCAGTTCTTC. Protein: CASKFSWTQYNEQFF. Combining the CDR3 with reference TRBV2 and TRBJ2-1 gives the whole variable domain EPEVTQTPSHQVTQMGQEVILRCVPISNHLYFYWYRQILGQKVEFLVSFYNNEISEKSEIFDDQFSVERPDGSNFTLKIRSTKLEDSAMYFCASKFSWTQYNEQFFGPGTRLTVL.

The rearrangement joins TRBV9 to TRBJ2-3; no clear D. The CDR3 runs to 14 residues. From germline, CDR1 is SGDLS and CDR2 YYNGEE. Trimming stripped 4 bases from V and 4 bases from J, with 13 bases between. The CDR3 nucleotides are TGTGCCAGCAGCCCTCCGTTAGAAGCAGATACGCAGTATTTT. Its protein is CASSPPLEADTQYF.

The J gene is TRBJ1-1, the V gene TRBV5-1; 8 bases line up with TRBD1. This CDR3 is 14 amino acids long. After removal of 3 bases from V and 6 bases from J, the junction contained 7 bases not matched to a gene. CDR1 is SGHRS, CDR2 YFSETQ, per germline. CDR3 amino acids: CASSWGDRTSEAFF. CDR3 DNA sequence: TGCGCCAGCAGCTGGGGGGACAGGACGTCTGAAGCTTTCTTT.

The chain has TRBV18 and TRBJ2-3; D call uncertain. CDR1 and CDR2 (germline): KGHSH, LQKENI. The length of the CDR3 is 14 residues. V shed 0 bases and J shed 0 bases, with 4 bases lying between them. Here the CDR3 reads CASSPPTSTDTQYF. The CDR3 DNA follows: TGTGCCAGCTCACCACCGACTAGCACAGATACGCAGTATTTT.

This chain uses TRBV19 with TRBJ1-4; the D gene is possibly TRBD1 (5 bases). Per germline, CDR1 LNHDA and CDR2 SQIVND (reference sequence). Trimming took off 5 bases at V and 7 bases at J, with 17 bases between the two ends. The CDR3 consists of 15 residues. The CDR3 nucleotides read TGTGCCAGTAGTCCCAGGGAAAGAAGACCTGAAAAACTGTTTTTT. Translation: CASSPRERRPEKLFF.